This T cell receptor beta chain was observed in a study of vaccination effects on CD4 cells after COVID-19. Broader study findings: Convalescent patients in the study were few, and early post-infection timepoints were absent. After vaccination, at late timepoints, clones induced by infection and by vaccine contracted markedly.

A note on this clone: Its antigen is undetermined.

Clones were sequenced by immunoSEQ multiplex PCR, and TCRdb holds only the in-frame ones, with some missing. The sample holds 47,000 or so clones, about 70% seen once. Subsequent to a culture period of about nine days, CD4+ T cells were isolated. Two-dose vaccination with either BNT162b2 or mRNA-1273 was given to the participants. The healthy vaccine recipients, who had no prior SARS-CoV-2 infection, showed negative nucleocapsid antibodies. V shed 5 bases and J shed 0 bases, with 11 bases lying between them. The CDR3 runs 15 residues. CDR1 and CDR2 (germline): MNHEY, SVGAGI. This sequence joins TRBV6-5 and TRBJ1-5; perhaps TRBD1 as D (5 bases). This sequence was found in a human donor who received a COVID-19 vaccine. The sequences come from CD4+ T cells from PBMCs cultured without peptide, collected after COVID-19 vaccination. CDR3 amino acids: CASSTTVYSNQPQHF. The CDR3 coding sequence is TGTGCCAGCAGTACGACAGTGTATAGCAATCAGCCCCAGCATTTT.